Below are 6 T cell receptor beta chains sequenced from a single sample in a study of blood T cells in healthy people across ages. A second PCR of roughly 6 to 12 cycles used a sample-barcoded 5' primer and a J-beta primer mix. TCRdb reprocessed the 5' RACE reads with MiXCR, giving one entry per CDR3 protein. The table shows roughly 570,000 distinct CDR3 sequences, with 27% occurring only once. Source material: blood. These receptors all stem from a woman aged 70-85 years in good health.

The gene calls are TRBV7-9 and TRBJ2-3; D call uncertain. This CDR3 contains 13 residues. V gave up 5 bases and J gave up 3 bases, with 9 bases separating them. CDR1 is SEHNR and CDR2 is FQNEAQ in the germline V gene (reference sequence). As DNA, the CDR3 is TGTGCCAGCAGCCCCGCAGGAACAGATACGCAGTATTTT. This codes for CASSPAGTDTQYF. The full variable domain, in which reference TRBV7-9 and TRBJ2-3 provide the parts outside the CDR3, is DTGVSQNPRHKITKRGQNVTFRCDPISEHNRLYWYRQTLGQGPEFLTYFQNEAQLEKSRLLSDRFSAERPKGSFSTLEIQRTEQGDSAMYLCASSPAGTDTQYFGPGTRLTVL.

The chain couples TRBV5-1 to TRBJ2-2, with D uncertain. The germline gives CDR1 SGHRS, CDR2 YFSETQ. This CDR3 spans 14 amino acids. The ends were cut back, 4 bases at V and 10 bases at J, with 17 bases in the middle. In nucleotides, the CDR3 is TGCGCCAGCAGCGCCATACCTACACCGGCGGAGCTGTTTTTT. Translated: CASSAIPTPAELFF.

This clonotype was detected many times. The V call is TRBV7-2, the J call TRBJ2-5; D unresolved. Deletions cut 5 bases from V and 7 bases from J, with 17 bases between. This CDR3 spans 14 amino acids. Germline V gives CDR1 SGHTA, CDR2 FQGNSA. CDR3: CASSRDVGKGTQYF. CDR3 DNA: TGTGCCAGCAGCCGAGACGTGGGAAAGGGGACCCAGTACTTC.

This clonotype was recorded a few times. The CDR3 DNA sequence: TGTGCCAGCCGCCTTATGGAAGACACTGAAGCTTTCTTT. It is translated as CASRLMEDTEAFF. The J gene is TRBJ1-1, the V gene TRBV7-9, with no clear D. This CDR3 is 13 amino acids long. The ends were cut back, 8 bases at V and 3 bases at J, with 13 bases in the middle. Germline V gene data show CDR1 as SEHNR and CDR2 as FQNEAQ (reference sequence). Together with reference TRBV7-9 and TRBJ1-1, the CDR3 gives the full variable domain: DTGVSQNPRHKITKRGQNVTFRCDPISEHNRLYWYRQTLGQGPEFLTYFQNEAQLEKSRLLSDRFSAERPKGSFSTLEIQRTEQGDSAMYLCASRLMEDTEAFFGQGTRLTVV.

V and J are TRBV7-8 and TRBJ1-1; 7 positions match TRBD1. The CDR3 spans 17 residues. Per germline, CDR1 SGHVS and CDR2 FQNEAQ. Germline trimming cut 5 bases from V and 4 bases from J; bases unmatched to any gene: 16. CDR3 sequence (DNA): TGTGCCAGCAGCGTAATACAAACCGGGGCAGGGGGCACTGAAGCTTTCTTT. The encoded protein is CASSVIQTGAGGTEAFF.

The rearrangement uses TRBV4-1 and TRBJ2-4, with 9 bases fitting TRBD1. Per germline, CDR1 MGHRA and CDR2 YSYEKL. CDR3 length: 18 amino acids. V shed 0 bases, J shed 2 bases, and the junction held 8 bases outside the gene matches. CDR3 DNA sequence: TGCGCCAGCAGCCAAGAAAGGGACAGGGTCCTTACCAAAAACATTCAGTACTTC. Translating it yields CASSQERDRVLTKNIQYF.